This T cell receptor (beta chain) was identified during a study of blood T cell repertoires in COVID-19. The participants were between about 18 and 89 years old and came from 24 US areas. Grouping used clinical history reported by participants in a survey and questionnaire. The assay was immunoSEQ multiplex PCR, and TCRdb's table has in-frame clones only and misses some. The repertoire holds 280,000 or so clones, with roughly 89% as singletons. Germline assignment: CDR1 KGHSH and CDR2 LQKENI. The CDR3 runs 15 residues. V dropped 3 bases and J dropped 1; count of bases not matched to a gene: 5. This TCR was recovered from a young woman with acute COVID-19. The V and J genes are TRBV18 and TRBJ1-1; 7 positions agree with TRBD1. The sample consisted of PBMCs or T cells enriched from blood (not recorded which). The CDR3 nucleotides are TGTGCCAGCTCACCTGATTGGACAGGGAACACTGAAGCTTTCTTT. This encodes CASSPDWTGNTEAFF.